The clone carrying this TCR beta chain came up a few times. The length of the CDR3 is 15 residues. Germline CDR1 SGHTA, CDR2 FQGNSA. With 5 bases removed from V and 4 bases from J, the gap between germline ends came to 16 bases. Primed by a sample-barcoded 5' primer and a J-beta primer mix, a second PCR proceeded for about 7 to 11 cycles. Each CDR3 protein is one row after TCRdb ran MiXCR on the 5' RACE reads. This sample yields about 640,000 distinct CDR3 sequences, of which under 70% are seen a single time; 30% to 40% belongs to the top ten. The record originates from a study of blood T cells in healthy people across ages.

The chain employs TRBV7-2 and TRBJ2-3; the D gene is possibly TRBD1 (5 bases). The receptor was isolated from a man aged 55 to 70 in good health. The sequencing input was blood. CDR3 in DNA: TGTGCCAGCAGCCCACAACAGGCGTCCGCAGATACGCAGTATTTT. This sequence encodes CASSPQQASADTQYF.